The 29 T cell receptor beta chains below all came from one sample that was sequenced in a study of T cells after posttransplantation cyclophosphamide. Cyclophosphamide on days +3 and +4 followed busulfan-fludarabine conditioning and a marrow graft. Clones were read by immunoSEQ multiplex PCR, and TCRdb kept only the in-frame ones, dropping some. Of 15,000 to 20,000 clones listed, approximately 90% are singletons. Here the sequenced sample was CD4+ T cells sorted from blood, taken after allogeneic stem cell transplant with posttransplant cyclophosphamide. The source is a male patient aged 60 to 75 who received an allogeneic stem cell transplant from a related donor and was CMV-positive. Some of these T cells may belong to the graft donor.

The chain employs TRBV5-1 and TRBJ2-1, with 16 bases identical to TRBD2. The CDR3 extends over 17 amino acids. Germline V lookup: CDR1 SGHRS, CDR2 YFSETQ. Losses at the gene ends were 4 bases for V and 6 bases for J; bases not matched to a gene: 7. The CDR3 sequence: CASSPGLAGGDTNEQFF. In nucleotides, the CDR3 is TGCGCCAGCAGCCCGGGACTAGCGGGGGGGGATACCAATGAGCAGTTCTTC. Looking up the rest from reference TRBV5-1 and TRBJ2-1 gives the full variable domain: KAGVTQTPRYLIKTRGQQVTLSCSPISGHRSVSWYQQTPGQGLQFLFEYFSETQRNKGNFPGRFSGRQFSNSRSEMNVSTLELGDSALYLCASSPGLAGGDTNEQFFGPGTRLTVL.

The chain links TRBV11-2 to TRBJ1-6, with a weak D call TRBD1 (5 bases). The CDR3 runs 14 residues. Deletions cut 3 bases from V and 8 bases from J, with 11 bases between. Germline lookup yields CDR1 SGHAT and CDR2 FQNNGV. CDR3 sequence (DNA): TGTGCCAGCAGCTTGGCAGGGTACGATTCACCCCTCCACTTT. It encodes CASSLAGYDSPLHF.

V is TRBV5-1 and J is TRBJ2-2, with 7 bases identical to TRBD1. The length of the CDR3 is 17 residues. Germline CDR1 is SGHRS and CDR2 is YFSETQ. With 0 bases clipped from V and 0 bases from J, the junction kept 5 bases outside the gene matches. The CDR3 spells CASSLGTGITNTGELFF. CDR3 in DNA: TGCGCCAGCAGCTTGGGGACAGGAATAACGAACACCGGGGAGCTGTTTTTT.

This sequence joins TRBV7-2 and TRBJ2-3; possibly TRBD2 for D (6 bases). Deletions cut 8 bases from V and 4 bases from J, with 10 bases between. Germline lookup yields CDR1 SGHTA and CDR2 FQGNSA. The CDR3 is 12 amino acids. CDR3 residues: CASRPGADTQYF. Here the CDR3 DNA reads TGTGCCAGCCGCCCGGGGGCAGATACGCAGTATTTT.

The V call is TRBV11-3, the J call TRBJ2-7, with 8 bases fitting TRBD1. The CDR3 sequence is 15 residues long. V shed 8 bases, J shed 5 bases, and the junction held 14 bases outside the gene matches. The V gene's germline CDR1 is SGHNT and CDR2 YENEEA. Here the CDR3 DNA reads TGTGCCAGCTCAGCATGGGGACAGGCCTCAAACGAGCAGTACTTC. This sequence encodes CASSAWGQASNEQYF. The whole variable domain, remainder taken from reference TRBV11-3 and TRBJ2-7, is EAGVVQSPRYKIIEKKQPVAFWCNPISGHNTLYWYLQNLGQGPELLIRYENEEAVDDSQLPKDRFSAERLKGVDSTLKIQPAELGDSAVYLCASSAWGQASNEQYFGPGTRLTVT.

J is TRBJ1-2 and V is TRBV5-1; D is ambiguous. Germline lookup yields CDR1 SGHRS and CDR2 YFSETQ. The V end was cut by 0 bases, the J end by 5 bases, with 5 bases between. The CDR3 contains 12 residues. The DNA for the CDR3 is TGCGCCAGCAGCTTGGGGGCTTATGGCTACACCTTC. It encodes CASSLGAYGYTF.

The chain recombines TRBV25-1 with TRBJ2-7; tentative D call: TRBD1 (6 bases). Trimming pared 3 bases from V and 1 base from J, leaving 10 bases between. The CDR3 spans 14 residues. Germline values: CDR1 MGHDK, CDR2 SYGVNS. The CDR3 reads CASSDLTGSYEQYF. The CDR3 coding sequence is TGTGCCAGCAGTGACTTAACAGGGTCCTACGAGCAGTACTTC.

This clone was seen a single time. The gene calls are TRBV5-1 and TRBJ2-5, with D possibly being TRBD2 (6 bases). The germline V and J ends were trimmed by 7 bases and 5 bases, with 9 bases remaining between them. The length of the CDR3 is 11 residues. CDR1 and CDR2 (germline): SGHRS, YFSETQ. This CDR3 is CASDGGETQYF. The CDR3, as DNA: TGCGCCAGCGATGGGGGGGAGACCCAGTACTTC.

The CDR3 here is CASSLSPGTGFDTQYF. The CDR3 nucleotides are TGTGCCAGCAGCTTAAGTCCCGGGACAGGGTTTGATACGCAGTATTTT. The V gene is TRBV7-2, the J gene TRBJ2-3; 9 positions agree with TRBD1. The CDR3 sequence is 16 residues long. CDR1 SGHTA and CDR2 FQGNSA come from the germline V gene. With 2 bases clipped from V and 6 bases from J, the junction kept 9 bases outside the gene matches.

This chain links TRBV4-2 with TRBJ1-2; D is unclear. Germline assignment: CDR1 LGHNA and CDR2 YNFKEQ. Deletions cut 0 bases from V and 4 bases from J, with 9 bases between. The CDR3 is made up of 14 amino acids. In nucleotides, the CDR3 is TGTGCCAGCAGCCAAGAGGCCACGCTCTATGGCTACACCTTC. Protein sequence: CASSQEATLYGYTF.

V usage is TRBV19 and J usage is TRBJ1-5; D is possibly TRBD1 (5 bases). The CDR3 totals 13 residues. Trimming stripped 4 bases from V and 9 bases from J, with 13 bases between. Germline values: CDR1 LNHDA, CDR2 SQIVND (reference sequence). CDR3 sequence: CASSKGPPWPQHF. CDR3 nucleotide sequence: TGTGCCAGTAGTAAGGGGCCACCTTGGCCCCAGCATTTT. The entire variable domain, with the rest obtained from reference TRBV19 and TRBJ1-5, is as follows: DGGITQSPKYLFRKEGQNVTLSCEQNLNHDAMYWYRQDPGQGLRLIYYSQIVNDFQKGDIAEGYSVSREKKESFPLTVTSAQKNPTAFYLCASSKGPPWPQHFGDGTRLSIL.

In its sample, this clone was seen once. The rearrangement uses TRBV5-6 and TRBJ1-1; TRBD1 might be the D (6 bases). The CDR3 loop spans 13 amino acids. The V and J ends lost 0 bases and 11 bases respectively, with 14 bases between them. Germline V lookup: CDR1 SGHDT, CDR2 YYEEEE. The CDR3 nucleotides read TGTGCCAGCAGCTTGGGTTTGGCCACAGGGGCTTTCTTT. It yields the protein CASSLGLATGAFF.

Only one count was recorded for this clone. The rearrangement joins TRBV25-1 to TRBJ1-1, with 8 positions matching TRBD1. Germline assignment: CDR1 MGHDK and CDR2 SYGVNS. V was clipped by 8 bases and J by 5 bases; unmatched bases: 4. The CDR3 has 12 residues. CDR3 region: CASGQGGTEAFF. The CDR3 nucleotides are TGTGCCAGCGGACAGGGAGGAACTGAAGCTTTCTTT.

The V call is TRBV7-3, the J call TRBJ2-7; the D gene is possibly TRBD1 (5 bases). The germline gives CDR1 SGHTA, CDR2 FQGTGA. The CDR3 consists of 13 residues. V was trimmed by 4 bases and J by 3 bases, leaving 10 bases between them. CDR3 in amino acids: CASSSDQGYEQYF. The CDR3 coding sequence is TGTGCCAGCAGCTCCGACCAGGGCTACGAGCAGTACTTC.

The chain joins TRBV5-1 to TRBJ2-3; 9 positions match TRBD1. CDR1 SGHRS and CDR2 YFSETQ come from the germline V gene. The CDR3 is 16 residues long. With V trimmed by 2 bases and J by 4 bases, 8 bases remained unmatched. CDR3 protein: CASSFSGQGGPDTQYF. The CDR3 nucleotides are TGCGCCAGCAGCTTTTCGGGACAGGGCGGGCCAGATACGCAGTATTTT.

The chain is built from TRBV7-2 and TRBJ2-3, with D possibly TRBD1 on 6 matching bases. The CDR3 is made up of 14 amino acids. Per the germline V gene, CDR1 is SGHTA and CDR2 is FQGNSA. Trimming removed 3 bases from V and 5 bases from J, with 12 bases in between. CDR3: CASSFRTAEDTQYF. The DNA for the CDR3 is TGTGCCAGCAGCTTTCGGACAGCGGAAGATACGCAGTATTTT.

This chain joins TRBV7-3 and TRBJ2-2; 9 bases map to TRBD1. Germline CDR1 SGHTA, CDR2 FQGTGA. The CDR3 has 15 residues. With 6 bases clipped from V and 5 bases from J, the junction kept 7 bases outside the gene matches. The CDR3 here is CASRRTGTGTGELFF. For the CDR3, the DNA is TGTGCCAGCAGACGTACCGGGACAGGGACCGGGGAGCTGTTTTTT.

The chain links TRBV7-2 to TRBJ2-5; 10 bases map to TRBD2. CDR3 size: 15 residues. With 5 bases clipped from V and 4 bases from J, the junction kept 7 bases outside the gene matches. The germline V gene has CDR1 SGHTA and CDR2 FQGNSA. CDR3 in amino acids: CASSPQAGGGETQYF. The DNA of the CDR3 is TGTGCCAGCAGCCCCCAAGCGGGGGGGGGAGAGACCCAGTACTTC.

V gene TRBV6-5 combines with J gene TRBJ1-5, with TRBD1 as a possible D gene (6 bases). The CDR3 has 14 amino acids. V shed 5 bases and J shed 5 bases, with 13 bases lying between them. Per germline, CDR1 MNHEY and CDR2 SVGAGI. CDR3 nucleotide sequence: TGTGCCAGCAGTCAGGGGAATATGGATCAGCCCCAGCATTTT. Translating it yields CASSQGNMDQPQHF.

This rearrangement joins TRBV10-3 to TRBJ1-1; a weak D match, TRBD1 (5 bases). Germline CDR1 ENHRY, CDR2 SYGVKD. This CDR3 contains 14 residues. V shed 3 bases and J shed 10 bases, with 18 bases lying between them. The CDR3 reads CAISDSQVSMLAFF. The CDR3 DNA reads TGTGCCATCAGTGATTCACAGGTATCGATGTTAGCTTTCTTT.

This clone was seen a single time. J is TRBJ2-1 and V is TRBV7-3; 8 bases are a match to TRBD2. Looked up from germline, CDR1 is SGHTA and CDR2 is FQGTGA. After removal of 0 bases from V and 3 bases from J, the junction contained 4 bases not matched to a gene. This CDR3 comprises 16 residues. DNA of the CDR3: TGTGCCAGCAGCTTAACCAGCAGCGGGGGCTACAATGAGCAGTTCTTC. As protein: CASSLTSSGGYNEQFF.

This rearrangement joins TRBV7-2 to TRBJ2-5; perhaps TRBD1 as D (6 bases). The ends were cut back, 1 base at V and 6 bases at J, with 18 bases in the middle. CDR3 size: 16 residues. The germline gives CDR1 SGHTA, CDR2 FQGNSA. The CDR3 DNA reads TGTGCCAGCAGCTTAGAGTCCGGGTTGGGACAACAGACCCAGTACTTC. It specifies CASSLESGLGQQTQYF.

J is TRBJ2-1 and V is TRBV9, with 11 bases that match TRBD2. The length of the CDR3 is 16 residues. Germline CDR1 is SGDLS and CDR2 is YYNGEE. V was clipped by 2 bases and J by 9 bases; unmatched bases: 10. CDR3 nucleotide sequence: TGTGCCAGCAGCGTTCTAGCGGGGGGTGGCTCGGGTGAGCAGTTCTTC. It translates to CASSVLAGGGSGEQFF.

This clone was counted a few times. The rearrangement links TRBV19 to TRBJ1-3, with D possibly TRBD1 on 6 matching bases. Trimming removed 5 bases at V and 6 bases at J, with 11 bases between. The CDR3 is 13 residues long. CDR1 is LNHDA and CDR2 is SQIVND in the germline V gene (reference sequence). The CDR3 bases are TGTGCCAGTAGTCCGGCAGGGGTAAACACCATATATTTT. Protein sequence: CASSPAGVNTIYF.

The chain recombines TRBV28 with TRBJ1-2, with TRBD1 identical over 9 bases. The junction had 11 bases not matched to a gene; V was cut back by 5 bases and J by 7 bases. There are 15 residues in the CDR3. Germline V gene lookup returns CDR1 MDHEN and CDR2 SYDVKM. The CDR3 sequence is CASSPTGQGNAGYTF. Written as DNA, the CDR3 is TGTGCCAGCAGTCCTACCGGACAGGGGAATGCTGGCTACACCTTC.

The gene calls are TRBV2 and TRBJ1-5; the D gene is possibly TRBD1 (5 bases). Trimming removed 7 bases from V and 3 bases from J, with 10 bases in between. This CDR3 spans 13 amino acids. In germline, CDR1 is SNHLY, CDR2 FYNNEI. CDR3 in amino acids: CASIGDLNQPQHF. The CDR3 nucleotides read TGTGCCAGCATAGGGGATCTCAATCAGCCCCAGCATTTT.

The CDR3 spells CASSLLAGGYNEQFF. CDR3 DNA sequence: TGTGCCAGCAGCTTACTAGCGGGGGGCTACAATGAGCAGTTCTTC. The rearrangement uses TRBV11-3 and TRBJ2-1, with 11 positions matching TRBD2. The CDR3 has 15 residues. The junction had 0 bases not matched to a gene; V was cut back by 2 bases and J by 3 bases. In germline, CDR1 is SGHNT, CDR2 YENEEA.

J is TRBJ2-7 and V is TRBV7-2; D is possibly TRBD2 (6 bases). This CDR3 spans 15 amino acids. V lost 5 bases, J lost 1 base, and 15 bases lay in between. CDR1 and CDR2 from the germline V gene are SGHTA and FQGNSA. CDR3 sequence (DNA): TGTGCCAGCAGCCCAATGGTGCGGGGATCCTACGAGCAGTACTTC. It is translated as CASSPMVRGSYEQYF.

This clone appeared once. The chain links TRBV7-8 to TRBJ2-4; D unresolved. The germline gives CDR1 SGHVS, CDR2 FQNEAQ. With 3 bases removed from V and 5 bases from J, the gap between germline ends came to 11 bases. This CDR3 has 14 residues. The DNA of the CDR3 is TGTGCCAGCAGCTTGAGTCAGGCTGAAAACATTCAGTACTTC. Its translation is CASSLSQAENIQYF.